One and the same sample provided the 28 T cell receptor beta chains below, sequenced in a study of blood T cell repertoires in COVID-19. Some clones are missing from TCRdb's copy, which holds only in-frame ones; the method was immunoSEQ multiplex PCR. In the table there are approximately 210,000 clones, around three quarters of which are singletons. Input material: PBMCs or T cells enriched from blood (not recorded which). All receptors derive from a woman aged 45 to 65 with acute COVID-19.

The gene calls are TRBV18 and TRBJ1-2; D is unclear. This CDR3 region has 16 residues. Trimming removed 1 base at V and 1 base at J, with 13 bases between. The germline gives CDR1 KGHSH, CDR2 LQKENI. Here the CDR3 reads CASSPRIEGINYGYTF. As DNA, the CDR3 is TGTGCCAGCTCACCACGTATAGAGGGAATTAACTATGGCTACACCTTC.

The V call is TRBV7-2, the J call TRBJ1-5; TRBD1 might be the D (6 bases). CDR3 length: 14 residues. Germline-derived CDR1 and CDR2 are SGHTA and FQGNSA. V was cut by 4 bases and J by 7 bases, with 14 bases left in between. In nucleotides, the CDR3 is TGTGCCAGCAGCTCTCAGGGGCCCGGGCAGCCCCAGCATTTT. Translating it yields CASSSQGPGQPQHF. The full variable domain, in which reference TRBV7-2 and TRBJ1-5 provide the parts outside the CDR3, is GAGVSQSPSNKVTEKGKDVELRCDPISGHTALYWYRQSLGQGLEFLIYFQGNSAPDKSGLPSDRFSAERTGGSVSTLTIQRTQQEDSAVYLCASSSQGPGQPQHFGDGTRLSIL.

J is TRBJ2-2 and V is TRBV18; tentative D call: TRBD1 (6 bases). The germline V and J ends were trimmed by 2 bases and 7 bases, with 14 bases remaining between them. This CDR3 has 15 residues. Germline CDR1 reads KGHSH; CDR2 reads LQKENI. As DNA, the CDR3 is TGTGCCAGCTCACCAGGGGGCGGTCCGGACGGGGAGCTGTTTTTT. It specifies CASSPGGGPDGELFF.

The V call is TRBV6-2 or TRBV6-3, the J call TRBJ1-6; D might be TRBD1 (5 bases). This CDR3 has 16 residues. Germline V lookup: CDR1 MNHEY, CDR2 SVGEGT. Trimming removed 4 bases from V and 7 bases from J, with 17 bases in between. The CDR3 sequence is CASSFRRGGLNSPLHF. CDR3 DNA sequence: TGTGCCAGCAGTTTCCGACGGGGGGGACTAAATTCACCCCTCCACTTT.

The chain links TRBV28 to TRBJ2-3; 11 bases line up with TRBD1. The CDR3 loop spans 12 amino acids. Germline V CDR1 and CDR2: MDHEN, SYDVKM. Trimming removed 5 bases from V and 9 bases from J; junction bases left unmatched: 1. The CDR3 DNA is TGTGCCAGCAGTGGACAGGGGGCCACGCAGTATTTT. Translation: CASSGQGATQYF.

This chain links TRBV5-8 with TRBJ1-1; tentative D call: TRBD1 (5 bases). The germline V and J ends were trimmed by 5 bases and 0 bases, with 11 bases remaining between them. The germline CDR1 and CDR2 sequences are SGHTS and YDEGEE. The CDR3 has 14 residues. The CDR3 DNA follows: TGTGCCAGCAGGATCCGGGACTTGAACACTGAAGCTTTCTTT. Its protein product is CASRIRDLNTEAFF.

The gene calls are TRBV10-3 and TRBJ2-2, with TRBD1 matching 9 bases. This CDR3 is 15 amino acids long. Germline V lookup: CDR1 ENHRY, CDR2 SYGVKD. V lost 5 bases to trimming and J lost 5 bases; unmatched junction nucleotides: 6. DNA for the CDR3: TGTGCCATCAGTAACACAGGGGGCAAGACCGGGGAGCTGTTTTTT. Amino acids: CAISNTGGKTGELFF.

Only one count was recorded for this clone. V is TRBV28 and J is TRBJ2-1; D perhaps matches TRBD1 (5 bases). CDR1 and CDR2 (germline): MDHEN, SYDVKM. The CDR3 length is 15 residues. V was shortened by 6 bases and J by 2 bases, with 14 bases between the two germline ends. CDR3 residues: CASSFRQKPYNEQFF. The CDR3 DNA follows: TGTGCCAGCAGCTTCAGACAGAAACCCTACAATGAGCAGTTCTTC.

The gene calls are TRBV27 and TRBJ2-1, with TRBD2 matching over 10 bases. CDR3 size: 14 residues. The J segment lost 9 bases and the V segment lost 8 bases, leaving 10 bases of the junction unmatched. Germline V gene data show CDR1 as MNHEY and CDR2 as SMNVEV (reference sequence). CDR3 loop: CASGRERGGFEQFF. CDR3 bases: TGTGCCAGCGGCCGCGAGCGGGGGGGCTTTGAGCAGTTCTTC.

As regards this clone: The same CDR3 can be traced to other DNA sequences in this sample. The chain links TRBV16 to TRBJ1-1; D is undetermined. CDR3 length: 15 residues. V lost 4 bases to trimming and J lost 2 bases, with 14 bases between them. Germline V gene lookup returns CDR1 KGHSY and CDR2 FQNENV. The CDR3 spells CASSLLREKNTEAFF. The DNA of the CDR3 is TGTGCCAGCAGCCTACTTAGGGAGAAAAACACTGAAGCTTTCTTT.

This chain uses TRBV3-1 (or the pseudogene TRBV3-2) with TRBJ2-1, with D hard to call. Trimming removed 4 bases from V and 8 bases from J, with 9 bases in between. Germline V CDR1 and CDR2: LGHDT, YNNKEL (reference sequence). This CDR3 has 12 residues. The CDR3 region is CASSLLPHEQFF. CDR3 DNA sequence: TGTGCCAGCAGCCTGCTACCGCATGAGCAGTTCTTC.

The sample holds a few counts of this clone. The V call is TRBV7-2, the J call TRBJ2-1, with D perhaps TRBD1 (5 bases). Per germline, CDR1 SGHTA and CDR2 FQGNSA. The CDR3 contains 16 residues. V shed 0 bases and J shed 5 bases, with 14 bases lying between them. DNA of the CDR3: TGTGCCAGCAGCTTAGCGGGGCCGACTCTTAACAATGAGCAGTTCTTC. Translation gives CASSLAGPTLNNEQFF.

V gene TRBV5-1 combines with J gene TRBJ1-2; possibly TRBD1 for D (6 bases). The germline V gene has CDR1 SGHRS and CDR2 YFSETQ. The CDR3 is made up of 17 amino acids. Trimming cost V 0 bases and J 6 bases, with 21 bases left between them. In nucleotides, the CDR3 is TGCGCCAGCAGCTTGGCCGGTTCGTCAGGGGTAAAAGATGGCTACACCTTC. Translation: CASSLAGSSGVKDGYTF.

The V call is TRBV4-1, the J call TRBJ2-5, with 8 bases fitting TRBD2. The CDR3 extends over 22 amino acids. V trimming: 3 bases; J trimming: 1 base; junction bases outside the gene matches: 25. Germline assignment: CDR1 MGHRA and CDR2 YSYEKL. CDR3 sequence: CASSHPKDTAGDPPSFQETQYF. As DNA, the CDR3 is TGCGCCAGCAGCCATCCCAAGGATACAGCGGGGGACCCTCCCTCTTTCCAAGAGACCCAGTACTTC.

This sequence joins TRBV4-3 and TRBJ2-3, with 10 positions matching TRBD1. Trimming took 0 bases from V and 2 from J; bases not matched to a gene: 5. Per germline, CDR1 LGHNA and CDR2 YSLEER. This CDR3 is built from 17 residues. DNA for the CDR3: TGCGCCAGCAGCCAAGACTACGGGACAGGGGTCACAGATACGCAGTATTTT. Its translation is CASSQDYGTGVTDTQYF.

This chain connects TRBV19 to TRBJ2-2, with 7 bases matching TRBD2. The CDR3 extends over 17 amino acids. Trimming took 0 bases from V and 1 from J; bases not matched to a gene: 5. Germline CDR1 LNHDA, CDR2 SQIVND (reference sequence). The CDR3 sequence is CASSIDRAGWNTGELFF. CDR3 coding DNA: TGTGCCAGTAGTATAGATCGAGCGGGGTGGAACACCGGGGAGCTGTTTTTT.

This chain links TRBV29-1 with TRBJ2-1, with 11 bases identical to TRBD2. The CDR3 runs to 14 residues. V lost 4 bases to trimming and J lost 7 bases; unmatched junction nucleotides: 6. Germline loops: CDR1 SQVTM, CDR2 ANQGSEA. The CDR3 spells CSVAGLAGGNEQFF. The CDR3 DNA reads TGCAGCGTTGCCGGTCTAGCGGGGGGAAATGAGCAGTTCTTC.

The chain couples TRBV4-1 to TRBJ2-2; unclear D gene. Germline V lookup: CDR1 MGHRA, CDR2 YSYEKL. This CDR3 has 16 amino acids. Deletions cut 5 bases from V and 1 base from J, with 14 bases between. The CDR3 spells CASSEAWAGNTGELFF. DNA of the CDR3: TGCGCCAGCAGCGAAGCGTGGGCAGGGAACACCGGGGAGCTGTTTTTT.

This clone has just a few counts. The chain employs TRBV7-2 and TRBJ1-2; no clear D. The CDR3 contains 15 residues. V was pared by 5 bases and J by 2 bases, with 15 bases between. Germline CDR1 and CDR2: SGHTA and FQGNSA. The CDR3 coding sequence is TGTGCCAGCAGCGGACGGGCCAGAGGGAACTATGGCTACACCTTC. Protein product: CASSGRARGNYGYTF. Full variable domain (rest looked up from reference TRBV7-2 and TRBJ1-2): GAGVSQSPSNKVTEKGKDVELRCDPISGHTALYWYRQSLGQGLEFLIYFQGNSAPDKSGLPSDRFSAERTGGSVSTLTIQRTQQEDSAVYLCASSGRARGNYGYTFGSGTRLTVV.

This sequence joins TRBV3-1 (or the pseudogene TRBV3-2) and TRBJ1-1; TRBD1 matches at 7 bases. In germline, CDR1 is LGHDT, CDR2 YNNKEL (reference sequence). The V gene end was trimmed by 3 bases and the J gene end by 1 base; junction bases not matched to a gene: 5. This CDR3 is built from 15 residues. CDR3 in DNA: TGTGCCAGCAGCCACGCTGACAGGGCGAACACTGAAGCTTTCTTT. Protein sequence: CASSHADRANTEAFF.

This chain uses TRBV28 with TRBJ2-4; 8 nucleotides line up with TRBD2. The germline V gene encodes CDR1 MDHEN and CDR2 SYDVKM. This CDR3 is built from 14 residues. V was pared by 6 bases and J by 8 bases, with 9 bases of the junction left unmatched. This chain's CDR3 is CASSSPRGVDIQYF. CDR3 coding DNA: TGTGCCAGCAGCTCCCCGCGGGGGGTGGACATTCAGTACTTC.

The chain recombines TRBV27 with TRBJ2-1; 11 nucleotides agree with TRBD2. Germline loops: CDR1 MNHEY, CDR2 SMNVEV (reference sequence). The V gene end was trimmed by 6 bases and the J gene end by 9 bases; junction bases not matched to a gene: 10. The CDR3 sequence is 15 residues long. The CDR3 reads CASSAPSGGSVEQFF. CDR3 DNA sequence: TGTGCCAGCAGCGCACCTAGCGGGGGGTCGGTTGAGCAGTTCTTC.

V gene TRBV6-5 combines with J gene TRBJ1-1; possibly TRBD1 for D (6 bases). The CDR3 loop spans 15 amino acids. Trimming stripped 5 bases from V and 10 bases from J, with 23 bases between. CDR1 and CDR2 from the germline V gene are MNHEY and SVGAGI. The CDR3 reads CASSIQAGGQKRAFF. The CDR3 DNA follows: TGTGCCAGCAGTATCCAAGCCGGGGGGCAAAAGCGAGCTTTCTTT.

The CDR3 nucleotides read TGCGCCAGCAGCTTGGCCTCCTCCTACAATGAGCAGTTCTTC. This sequence encodes CASSLASSYNEQFF. The chain links TRBV5-1 to TRBJ2-1; D is uncertain. Per germline, CDR1 SGHRS and CDR2 YFSETQ. Trimming pared 0 bases from V and 0 bases from J, leaving 4 bases between. The CDR3 runs 14 residues. Looking up the rest from reference TRBV5-1 and TRBJ2-1 gives the full variable domain: KAGVTQTPRYLIKTRGQQVTLSCSPISGHRSVSWYQQTPGQGLQFLFEYFSETQRNKGNFPGRFSGRQFSNSRSEMNVSTLELGDSALYLCASSLASSYNEQFFGPGTRLTVL.

V gene TRBV4-3 combines with J gene TRBJ2-2, with 7 bases lining up with TRBD1. The CDR3 covers 18 residues. Trimming removed 0 bases from V and 4 bases from J; junction bases left unmatched: 11. Germline CDR1 reads LGHNA; CDR2 reads YSLEER. The CDR3, as DNA: TGCGCCAGCAGCCAAGAAGGTGGGGCAGGGGGATCCACCGGGGAGCTGTTTTTT. This translates into CASSQEGGAGGSTGELFF.

This clone occurred a few times. The chain has TRBV2 and TRBJ1-1; a possible D gene is TRBD1 (5 bases). Germline lookup yields CDR1 SNHLY and CDR2 FYNNEI. The CDR3 runs 13 residues. V lost 7 bases, J lost 0 bases, and 9 bases lay in between. The CDR3 spells CASNQGMNTEAFF. The CDR3 bases are TGTGCCAGCAATCAGGGTATGAACACTGAAGCTTTCTTT.

CDR3 loop: CASSPSLAGNTGELFF. CDR3 sequence (DNA): TGTGCCAGCTCACCGTCACTTGCAGGGAACACCGGGGAGCTGTTTTTT. This sequence joins TRBV18 and TRBJ2-2; D not resolved. V dropped 3 bases and J dropped 1 base, with 12 bases sitting between them. This CDR3 contains 16 residues. The V gene's germline CDR1 is KGHSH and CDR2 LQKENI.

This sequence joins TRBV11-2 and TRBJ1-1; weak D call: TRBD1 (5 bases). CDR3 length: 14 amino acids. In germline, CDR1 is SGHAT, CDR2 FQNNGV. The V and J ends lost 5 bases and 8 bases respectively, with 18 bases between them. CDR3 loop: CASSLLNGHEEAFF. The CDR3 region has the DNA TGTGCCAGCAGCCTCCTCAACGGACACGAGGAAGCTTTCTTT.